This TCR beta chain was observed in a study of T cells after yellow fever vaccination. Background on the study: Fractions low in cell number were prepared with SMART-Seq v4 Ultra Low Input. Study-wide results and caveats: Weaker in magnitude, the secondary response showed a faster peak on day 5 versus 15. Most clones from primary vaccination resurfaced after the booster (around 97% CD4, around 90% CD8).

Many counts were recorded for this clonotype. No antigen is known for it. For TCR, cDNA came from 5'RACE template switching, which added a universal primer site and UMIs. One entry per CDR3 protein, called by TCRdb with MiXCR from the 5' RACE reads. The table records 70,000 or so distinct CDR3 sequences, 4.5% to 7.5% of them present only once. CDR1 and CDR2 from the germline V gene are SGHRS and YFSETQ. Trimming cost V 0 bases and J 8 bases, with 15 bases left between them. The CDR3 spans 16 residues. This chain connects TRBV5-1 to TRBJ1-6, with D perhaps matching TRBD1 (6 bases). This sequence originates from a man aged 18 to 30 who received the YFV17D yellow fever vaccine. The material sequenced was CD4+ T cells sorted from PBMCs, taken approximately 15 days after the first yellow fever vaccination. The CDR3 DNA sequence: TGCGCCAGCAGCTTGGAATCCAGGGGCTCCTATTCACCCCTCCACTTT. Amino acids: CASSLESRGSYSPLHF.